This T cell receptor beta chain was identified in a study of T-cell memory formation after mild COVID-19. On the study more broadly: TCR clusters were mostly donor specific.

The CDR3 has 16 amino acids. Trimming removed 5 bases from V and 9 bases from J, with 26 bases in between. CDR1 is DFQATT and CDR2 is SNEGSKA in the germline V gene (reference sequence). TCRdb fed the 5' RACE reads into MiXCR, producing one record per CDR3 protein. The table records roughly 62,000 distinct CDR3 sequences, about a tenth of them present only once. The source of this sequence is a man aged 18 to 35 who had mild COVID-19 (a few samples of this study predate the infection). Cell type and time point are not known. The J gene is TRBJ2-1, the V gene TRBV20-1; D may match TRBD1 or TRBD2 (5 bases each). Sequenced material: PBMCs or a T cell subset sorted from them (not recorded which). DNA for the CDR3: TGCAGTGCTCCTTGGGGGAGAGTCTCCTATCGTGCTGAGCAGTTCTTC. It codes for CSAPWGRVSYRAEQFF.